This T cell receptor (beta chain) was captured by sequencing in a study of cytomegalovirus exposure and HLA in healthy donors (dated by TCRdb to the late 2010s). Context from the whole study: In an earlier analysis of fewer than 750 of the donors, 250 to 350 Gb of sequence data and approximately 100 million unique TCR beta sequences from about 190 million T cells were reported. Approximately 310 gigabases of sequencing data and roughly 81 million unique TCR sequences made up an early release that covered under 750 HLA-typed donors. The genetic ancestry cluster associated with self-reported Caucasian donors included about 81% of the 398 genotyped donors. The study was designed to test whether signatures of past pathogen exposure could be identified by cataloging public T cell receptors. The study profiled the T cell repertoires of more than 500 subjects by immunosequencing and related them to cytomegalovirus serostatus. In addition to the first cohort of 666 subjects, a separate validation cohort of under 150 different subjects was used. The study combined high-throughput TCR immunosequencing, statistical association of individual TCRs with disease status, and machine learning to predict cytomegalovirus infection status. To study patterns of TCR occurrence, a later analysis re-analyzed previously published TCR beta repertoires from just over 650 donors and added high-resolution HLA genotyping. Rather than using new phenotypic data, the later analysis identified candidate immune exposures from TCR beta sequences and from how often those sequences occurred across donors. An earlier analysis of about 600 of the donors used high-throughput TCR beta sequencing to judge whether each TCR beta V gene segment behaved as functional or pseudogenic. Alongside the repertoire data, information on donor age, sex, ethnicity and CMV serostatus was compiled. A later genetic analysis took genome-wide SNP genotypes for about 65% of the roughly 670 donors and used that subset as a discovery cohort. All discovery cohort repertoires had been generated using a single sequencing platform. Class I and class II HLA loci were covered by the typing at four-digit resolution. Typing coverage varied by locus: roughly 629-640 donors for A, B, C, DRB1 and DQB1; approximately 520 for DQA1; over 600 for DPA1; approximately 470 for DPB1. Several DR-DQ haplotypes were handled as single units for association and clustering because linkage in the cohort was strong. On average, roughly 200,000 unique TCR beta nucleotide sequences were sequenced per donor among 398 genotyped donors of the cohort, with about 19% of those sequences being non-productive. On the study overall, not on this receptor specifically: According to a later analysis, most CMV-associated TCR beta chains appeared to be HLA-restricted, and the HLA associations seemed to be driven largely by CMV exposure. Some IMGT-functional V segments, including TRBV6-2 and TRBV6-3, could not be told apart with the 87-base-pair reads, so those segments were excluded. An association between a missense DCLRE1C variant and V-gene and J-gene trimming of TCR beta chains was found in a later genetic analysis and replicated in an independent cohort. Cytomegalovirus status was reported to be diagnosed by the classifier with high specificity and sensitivity in both the original and validation cohorts. The study listed approximately 150 TCR beta chains as associated with cytomegalovirus. When HLA alleles, especially DR and DQ, strongly co-occurred, TCR associations were difficult to assign to individual alleles. A later analysis found that HLA-associated TCR beta chains were more clonally expanded and had lower generation probabilities than equally common non-associated chains. A further reported finding was that TCR beta sequences accurately predicted the HLA-A and HLA-B alleles for most subjects in the first cohort. Presence/absence analyses assumed roughly uniform sequencing depth across donors, an assumption that may not hold. The authors suggested that the approach could potentially be extended to other disease states and immunological phenotypes. Most TCR sequences were observed very rarely across donors, whereas some public TCRs were present in many individuals. The earlier analysis of some 560 of the donors excluded some 15 rarely observed V segments, including chromosome 9 orphons, because counts were too low. A later genetic analysis reported fewer N-insertions in productive TCRs among donors in an Asian-associated ancestry cluster than the roughly 700-donor mean. The cohort was sequenced for TCR beta chains only, and without alpha or paired-chain data the features that could be detected were limited. Several of the top co-occurrence clusters appeared to be linked to parvovirus B19, influenza, CMV and Epstein-Barr virus, according to a later analysis. Because HLA typing was unavailable for some donors at each locus, only the typed subset was used in association tests. In an earlier analysis of some 500 of the donors, most TCR beta V segments were observed in productive rearrangements about 87% or about 30% of the time, broadly matching IMGT annotations. Linkage disequilibrium might explain the correlated functional status among segregating V segments, but an unknown experimental factor could not be ruled out. The only immune exposure information available for the cohort was CMV serostatus. Specific HLA alleles were associated with 16,951 TCR beta sequences at a false discovery rate of 0.05 in a later analysis. According to a later analysis, TCR association rates differed among HLA loci, with DRB1 alleles showing the most associated TCRs and HLA-C alleles showing the fewest. In vitro tests confirmed that a few of the cytomegalovirus-associated TCR beta chains recognize cytomegalovirus antigens. The sequencing pipeline was judged likely to have produced a cluster of highly shared sequence variants as a technical artifact.

The CDR3 contains 12 residues, cysteine and phenylalanine counted. Solely the CDR3 DNA is kept, with 36 bases framed from the first base. Sequences MNHEY (CDR1) and SMNVEV (CDR2) are obtained from the germline V gene (reference sequence). The germline ends are 12 bases apart after V is trimmed by 5 bases and J by 8 bases. A few counts support this clone. No cognate antigen has been identified for it. It has no much larger one-base neighbor in the sample; base qualities were not kept. Receptors were amplified or captured by the immunoSEQ multiplex PCR assay. For the multiplex PCR, a mixture combining 60 forward primers for TCR Vbeta segments and 13 reverse primers for TCR Jbeta segments was used. The CDR3 region of rearranged TCR beta genes was amplified from genomic DNA with a multiplex PCR assay. On the Illumina HiSeq System, the amplified TCR beta libraries were sequenced as 87-base-pair reads. Concerning the study's data processing: Across the roughly 600 repertoires, a later analysis counted 80 million or so unique TCR beta chains, around 11 million of which were shared by at least two donors. Raw reads were error-corrected and collapsed into unique sequences by a nearest-neighbor algorithm in which closely related sequences were merged to remove PCR and sequencing errors. V, D and J gene segments were assigned by aligning CDR3 sequences to IMGT reference sequences. Each retained sequence needed at least a six-nucleotide match to both a V gene segment and a J gene segment. A rearrangement counted as productive if the CDR3 had no stop codons and remained in frame with V and J, and every other rearrangement counted as non-productive. Following IMGT convention, CDR3 was defined as the stretch from the second conserved V-encoded cysteine up to the conserved J-encoded phenylalanine. The earlier analysis of around 640 of the donors excluded sequences that lacked an unambiguous match to a single V gene segment. An earlier analysis of a few hundred of the donors called V segments functional above 56.7% productive rearrangements and segregating when the between-donor standard deviation exceeded 5%. A statistical classification framework was built for diagnosing cytomegalovirus status from the catalog of TCR beta chain sequences. In a later analysis, TCR nucleotide sequences were compared against IMGT/GENE-DB human TR gene sequences so that V and J genes could be assigned. In a later analysis, CDR3 sequences and most-parsimonious VDJ recombination scenarios were assigned using the TCRdist pipeline. In a later analysis, every TCR beta chain was defined by the combination of its CDR3 amino acid sequence and its V-gene family, and reads without a unique V-gene family were dropped. As a way to deal with suspected cross-contamination and a sequencing artifact, a later analysis dropped more than 500 nucleotide sequences that were highly shared and had low generation probability. For each public chain, a later analysis derived a clonal expansion index from normalized ranks of inferred template counts within each repertoire. In a later analysis, generation probabilities were computed with a VDJ recombination model fitted to out-of-frame rearrangements, and the resulting probabilities were checked against IGoR. In a later analysis, hypergeometric tests were used to score TCR-TCR, TCR-HLA and TCR-CMV co-occurrence, with a repertoire-size bias correction applied to TCR pairs. A later analysis estimated false discovery rates by permuting HLA or CMV assignments 20 times. In a later analysis, co-occurring TCRs were grouped with DBSCAN, and TCRdist sequence similarity was added when clustering was performed within HLA-allele-positive subsets. Co-occurrence clustering excluded repertoires with fewer than 30,000 or more than 120,000 public chains, plus five with anomalous nucleotide sharing. TCRdb obtained this table from immuneACCESS and retained in-frame rearrangements with V and J assigned. These tables miss some clones; where compared with another copy, unresolved V genes account for less than half of the shortfall, and the remainder is unexplained. The V and J calls and clone size are taken from that table; D and trimming were inferred from the DNA. This sample gives approximately 110,000 clones in total; approximately 71% of them show up just once. The ten largest clones take up approximately 8.4% of the sample.

The cohort comprised fewer than 700 healthy bone marrow donors. All cohort members were sampled while nominally healthy, although unrecorded immune exposures were likely present. The donor was CMV seronegative and was included in the group of hundreds of seronegative cohort members. Every donor gave a peripheral blood sample, and the peripheral blood mononuclear cells from that sample were used for TCR beta sequencing. Genomic DNA extraction from the blood cell samples was performed with the Qiagen DNeasy Blood Extraction Kit. The TCR sequence derives from a man aged 40-55 years in good health and CMV-seronegative. The V gene is TRBV27 and the J gene is TRBJ1-1, with the D gene not confidently named. Sequencing was performed on PBMCs. The CDR3 here reads CASSHTQKEAFF. The DNA is as follows: TGTGCCAGCAGTCACACCCAGAAGGAAGCTTTCTTT.